The clone carrying this T cell receptor (beta chain) was seen only once. The CDR3 spans 16 residues. The germline gives CDR1 SGHRS, CDR2 YFSETQ. With V trimmed by 5 bases and J by 0 bases, 7 bases remained unmatched. In the study's own analysis: Amplification with reference gene primers provided the estimates of nucleated cell counts. Repertoires were generated with immunoSEQ multiplex PCR, while TCRdb's copy carries only in-frame clones and drops some. For V, J and clone size, that table is used; D and trimming come from the DNA. The sample holds 250,000 to 300,000 clones, over 75% seen once. This record belongs to a study of blood T cell repertoires in COVID-19. Overall study: COVID-19 samples collected from the United States, Italy and Spain covered acute and convalescent phases.

Sequencing was performed on peripheral blood. The V gene is TRBV5-1, the J gene TRBJ2-3, with 9 nucleotides matching TRBD2. The TCR was taken from a woman aged 30 to 39 with acute or convalescent COVID-19. CDR3 in amino acids: CASRSAGGSSTDTQYF. The CDR3, as DNA: TGCGCCAGCAGGTCGGCGGGAGGGAGTAGCACAGATACGCAGTATTTT.